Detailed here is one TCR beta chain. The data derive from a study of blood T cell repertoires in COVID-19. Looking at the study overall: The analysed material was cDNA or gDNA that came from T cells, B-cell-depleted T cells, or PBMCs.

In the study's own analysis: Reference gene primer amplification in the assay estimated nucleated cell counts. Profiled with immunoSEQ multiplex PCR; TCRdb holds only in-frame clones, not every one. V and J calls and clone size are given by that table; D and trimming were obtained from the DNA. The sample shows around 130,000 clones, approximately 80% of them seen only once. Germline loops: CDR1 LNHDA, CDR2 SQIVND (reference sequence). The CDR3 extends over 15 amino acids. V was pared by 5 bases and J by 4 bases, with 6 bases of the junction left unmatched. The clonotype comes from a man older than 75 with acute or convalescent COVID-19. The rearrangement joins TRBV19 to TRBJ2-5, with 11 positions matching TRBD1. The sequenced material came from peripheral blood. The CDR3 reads CASSAGTGGGETQYF. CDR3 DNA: TGTGCCAGTAGTGCCGGGACAGGGGGTGGAGAGACCCAGTACTTC.